This T cell receptor beta chain was found in a study of T cell repertoires in cytomegalovirus infection. This clonotype was counted only a few times. The antigen is unknown. TCRdb re-derived calls from the reads in MiXCR, one entry per CDR3 protein. The sample holds approximately 730,000 distinct CDR3 sequences, roughly a third seen once. The V gene's germline CDR1 is MNHEY and CDR2 SVGAGI. The CDR3 spans 18 residues. V lost 2 bases, J lost 4 bases, and 13 bases stayed unmatched. Study-wide points: The ex vivo response was dominated by HLA-C-restricted CMV-specific TCR beta clonotypes.

This clonotype was sampled from a human donor in good health (CMV status not recorded). Some clones in this sample may be carry-over from other donors' samples. The V gene is TRBV6-5, the J gene TRBJ1-2, with 10 bases that match TRBD1. Sequencing used cultured PBMCs, obtained from culture after CMV antigen stimulation. CDR3 amino acids: CASSYRPMTGGYRYGYTF. CDR3 sequence (DNA): TGTGCCAGCAGTTACCGACCGATGACAGGGGGCTATCGCTATGGCTACACCTTC.